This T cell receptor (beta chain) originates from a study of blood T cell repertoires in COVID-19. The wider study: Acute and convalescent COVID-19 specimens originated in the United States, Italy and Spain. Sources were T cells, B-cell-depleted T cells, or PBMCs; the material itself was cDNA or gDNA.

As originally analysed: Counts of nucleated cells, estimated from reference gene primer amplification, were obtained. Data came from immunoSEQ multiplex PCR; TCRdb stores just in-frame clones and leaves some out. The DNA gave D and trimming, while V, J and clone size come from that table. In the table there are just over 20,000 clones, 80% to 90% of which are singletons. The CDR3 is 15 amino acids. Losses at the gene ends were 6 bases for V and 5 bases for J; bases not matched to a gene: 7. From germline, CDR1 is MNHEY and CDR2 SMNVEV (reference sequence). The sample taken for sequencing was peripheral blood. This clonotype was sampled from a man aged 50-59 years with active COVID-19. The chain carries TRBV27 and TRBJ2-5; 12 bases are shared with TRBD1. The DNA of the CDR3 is TGTGCCAGCAGCGGGACAGGGGGCCTTTGGGAGACCCAGTACTTC. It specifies CASSGTGGLWETQYF.